Presented here are 9 T cell receptor beta chains from one specimen sequenced in a study of neurological immune-mediated disorders (dated by TCRdb to 2018 to 2020). Library creation used 5' RACE. These reads were obtained on an Illumina HiSeq 2500. TCRdb handled the public reads itself, with Q25 trimming in fastp and clone calling in MiXCR, and kept productive beta chains. Each entry is one CDR3 protein sequence, shown with its most common DNA and genes. This sample holds roughly 34,000 distinct CDR3 sequences; 4.6% were observed only once. More than 20% of the sample goes to the ten largest clones. Specimen: PBMCs. Source of these receptors: a man younger than 35 in good health.

This clonotype was recorded many times. This chain connects TRBV21-1 to TRBJ1-5. TRBV21-1 is an annotated pseudogene. The CDR3 contains 16 residues. CDR3 sequence reads: CASSTFSFGCNQPQHF. CDR3 DNA: TGTGCCAGCAGCACTTTCTCCTTCGGGTGCAATCAGCCCCAGCATTTT.

This clonotype was seen repeatedly, ten times or more. This rearrangement joins TRBV28 to TRBJ2-1; 10 bases match TRBD2. The CDR3 covers 16 residues. Germline CDR1 reads MDHEN; CDR2 reads SYDVKM. Unmatched junction bases numbered 5, after V lost 3 bases and J lost 3 bases. DNA for the CDR3: TGTGCCAGCAGTTTCTTAGCGGGGGGAAACTACAATGAGCAGTTCTTC. Protein sequence: CASSFLAGGNYNEQFF.

This clonotype was recorded at least ten times. The rearrangement uses TRBV7-2 and TRBJ2-7; possibly TRBD2 for D (5 bases). Trimming left V 6 bases short and J 2 bases short, with 11 bases between. Per the germline V gene, CDR1 is SGHTA and CDR2 is FQGNSA. The CDR3 totals 13 residues. The CDR3 loop is CASRTDWAYEQYF. The CDR3 nucleotides read TGTGCCAGCAGGACGGACTGGGCCTACGAGCAGTACTTC.

This clonotype has a count of ten or more. J is TRBJ2-7 and V is TRBV5-1; D ambiguous. Germline V gene sequence: CDR1 SGHRS, CDR2 YFSETQ. V lost 1 base and J 1 base, leaving 21 bases between the germline ends. This CDR3 spans 18 amino acids. The CDR3 loop reads CASSLPQTTQGWSYEQYF. The DNA of the CDR3 is TGCGCCAGCAGCTTGCCACAAACGACCCAAGGTTGGTCCTACGAGCAGTACTTC.

This clonotype was counted ten times or more. The chain joins TRBV6-6 to TRBJ2-5; no reliable D call. Germline CDR1 reads MNHNY; CDR2 reads SVGAGI (reference sequence). V gave up 0 bases and J gave up 5 bases, with 10 bases separating them. This CDR3 region has 14 residues. CDR3 coding DNA: TGTGCCAGCAGTTACTCGAGTCTCCTGGAGACCCAGTACTTC. Encoded protein: CASSYSSLLETQYF.

This clonotype was seen repeatedly, ten times or more. The chain is built from TRBV7-2 and TRBJ2-7; maybe TRBD1 (6 bases). Trimming removed 1 base from V and 3 bases from J, with 10 bases in between. The CDR3 is 14 amino acids. Germline CDR1 reads SGHTA; CDR2 reads FQGNSA. CDR3 coding DNA: TGTGCCAGCAGCTTAGACACAGGGTACTACGAGCAGTACTTC. Translating it yields CASSLDTGYYEQYF.

This clonotype was observed many times. V usage is TRBV7-3 and J usage is TRBJ2-3; D may correspond to TRBD1 or TRBD2 (5 bases each). This CDR3 comprises 14 residues. CDR1 and CDR2 (germline): SGHTA, FQGTGA. Trimming cost V 5 bases and J 0 bases, with 9 bases left between them. This CDR3 is CASSQGPSTDTQYF. CDR3 DNA sequence: TGTGCCAGCAGCCAGGGACCTAGCACAGATACGCAGTATTTT.

V and J are TRBV20-1 and TRBJ1-4; D call uncertain. Trimming pared 3 bases from V and 8 bases from J, leaving 13 bases between. The germline CDR1 and CDR2 sequences are DFQATT and SNEGSKA (reference sequence). The CDR3 runs to 13 residues. CDR3 in DNA: TGCAGTGCTAGGAATCCAGCGGGGGAAAAACTGTTTTTT. Translating gives CSARNPAGEKLFF.

This chain connects TRBV4-3 to TRBJ1-3, with no clear D. Germline V gives CDR1 LGHNA, CDR2 YSLEER. V lost 7 bases, J lost 1 base, and 8 bases lay in between. The CDR3 consists of 13 residues. CDR3 residues: CASNLGSGNTIYF. CDR3 coding DNA: TGCGCCAGCAACCTGGGGTCTGGAAACACCATATATTTT.